Below are 14 T cell receptor beta chains sequenced from a single sample in a study of blood T cell repertoires in COVID-19 (dated by TCRdb to the early 2020s). Libraries came from the immunoSEQ multiplex PCR assay. Sourced from immuneACCESS, this table was stored by TCRdb with only in-frame sequences that have V and J called. A share of the clones is absent; for the studies checked, an unresolved V gene accounts for under half, and the remainder has no known explanation. This sample has hundreds of thousands of clones in its table, and roughly 84% of those were observed once. The ten largest clones take up approximately 18% of the sample. The source material was peripheral blood. The receptors originated from a woman over 75 with active or convalescent COVID-19.

This chain uses TRBV29-1 with TRBJ2-7, with D possibly matching TRBD1 (6 bases). The CDR3 loop spans 12 amino acids. Deletions cut 4 bases from V and 0 bases from J, with 7 bases between. Germline V CDR1 and CDR2: SQVTM, ANQGSEA. The CDR3 bases are TGCAGCGTTGGGACAGTCTCCTACGAGCAGTACTTC. The encoded protein is CSVGTVSYEQYF.

The chain links TRBV6-5 to TRBJ2-5; 7 bases line up with TRBD1. The V gene's germline CDR1 is MNHEY and CDR2 SVGAGI. The CDR3 runs 13 residues. The V segment lost 2 bases and the J segment 6 bases; nucleotides outside the gene matches: 3. The CDR3, as DNA: TGTGCCAGCAGTTACCAGGGGGAAAAGACCCAGTACTTC. It translates to CASSYQGEKTQYF.

The chain is built from TRBV2 and TRBJ1-1; D possibly corresponds to TRBD1 (6 bases). The CDR3 covers 16 residues. Germline CDR1 is SNHLY and CDR2 is FYNNEI. Deletions cut 4 bases from V and 6 bases from J, with 21 bases between. The CDR3 coding sequence is TGTGCCAGCAGTGTTCTAACCTTCAGGGGATCTGCTGAAGCTTTCTTT. Protein: CASSVLTFRGSAEAFF.

The table lists this clone with a count of one. The chain links TRBV6-1 to TRBJ1-1; D unclear. This CDR3 comprises 14 residues. V lost 1 base to trimming and J lost 6 bases, with 12 bases between them. The germline V gene has CDR1 MNHNS and CDR2 SASEGT. Here the CDR3 DNA reads TGTGCCAGCAGTGAAGGGTCACCCGTAGCTGAAGCTTTCTTT. It yields the protein CASSEGSPVAEAFF.

The V call is TRBV4-2, the J call TRBJ2-7; 12 bases are a match to TRBD2. CDR1 and CDR2 from the germline V gene are LGHNA and YNFKEQ. V lost 1 base, J lost 2 bases, and 0 bases stayed unmatched. The CDR3 totals 15 residues. CDR3 sequence (DNA): TGTGCCAGCAGCCAAGGGACTAGCGGGACCTACGAGCAGTACTTC. It codes for CASSQGTSGTYEQYF.

The V call is TRBV12-3 or TRBV12-4, the J call TRBJ1-2, with a weak D call TRBD1 (6 bases). CDR3 size: 13 residues. Trimming took 7 bases from V and 4 from J, leaving 13 bases between them. CDR3 bases: TGTGCCAGCAACCCCGGGACACCCTATGGCTACACCTTC. This encodes CASNPGTPYGYTF.

This chain joins TRBV3-1 (or the pseudogene TRBV3-2) and TRBJ1-5; TRBD1 is a possible D gene (6 bases). The germline V and J ends were trimmed by 4 bases and 6 bases, with 13 bases remaining between them. The CDR3 totals 14 residues. Germline CDR1 LGHDT, CDR2 YNNKEL (reference sequence). CDR3 in amino acids: CASSPGTISQPQHF. The DNA for the CDR3 is TGTGCCAGCAGCCCCGGGACAATAAGTCAGCCCCAGCATTTT.

The CDR3 coding sequence is TGCGCCAGCAGCTCTCTAGCAACCTACAATGAGCAGTTCTTC. It encodes CASSSLATYNEQFF. The chain has TRBV5-1 and TRBJ2-1; perhaps TRBD2 as D (5 bases). Germline V CDR1 and CDR2: SGHRS, YFSETQ. The CDR3 is 14 amino acids. V was clipped by 3 bases and J by 2 bases, with 9 bases between them.

This chain connects TRBV12-3 or TRBV12-4 to TRBJ1-4; no reliable D call. V was pared by 2 bases and J by 8 bases, with 9 bases between. CDR3 size: 13 residues. CDR3 sequence reads: CASSLFAGEKLFF. The CDR3 DNA sequence: TGTGCCAGCAGTTTATTCGCGGGGGAAAAACTGTTTTTT.

As to this clone: The sample has other DNA sequences that encode this CDR3 too. This chain joins TRBV7-2 and TRBJ1-1; TRBD1 is a possible D gene (6 bases). Germline-derived CDR1 and CDR2 are SGHTA and FQGNSA. This CDR3 region has 14 residues. V was shortened by 5 bases and J by 0 bases, with 10 bases between the two germline ends. CDR3 DNA: TGTGCCAGCAGCCCAGGACAGTTGAACACTGAAGCTTTCTTT. Its translation: CASSPGQLNTEAFF.

This clone was seen only once. In nucleotides, the CDR3 is TGTGCCAGCAGTCGAGGACTAGCGGGGGGGCTATCAGATACGCAGTATTTT. Translating gives CASSRGLAGGLSDTQYF. The chain employs TRBV7-2 and TRBJ2-3; 15 bases agree with TRBD2. The CDR3 sequence is 17 residues long. The trim removed 6 bases at V and 4 bases at J, leaving 8 bases unmatched. Germline CDR1 and CDR2: SGHTA and FQGNSA.

The J gene is TRBJ2-1, the V gene TRBV9; perhaps TRBD2 as D (6 bases). CDR1 SGDLS and CDR2 YYNGEE come from the germline V gene. Trimming removed 2 bases at V and 0 bases at J, with 9 bases between. This CDR3 spans 15 amino acids. The CDR3 is CASSVGGNSYNEQFF. CDR3 nucleotides: TGTGCCAGCAGCGTCGGCGGGAACTCCTACAATGAGCAGTTCTTC.

V is TRBV19 and J is TRBJ1-5; D uncertain. The CDR3 runs to 16 residues. V was shortened by 3 bases and J by 2 bases, with 14 bases between the two germline ends. CDR1 is LNHDA, CDR2 SQIVND, per germline (reference sequence). The CDR3 DNA sequence: TGTGCCAGTAGTATTGGGCCCCAGGTGGGCAATCAGCCCCAGCATTTT. Its protein product is CASSIGPQVGNQPQHF.

V usage is TRBV10-3 and J usage is TRBJ1-3; D might be TRBD1 (5 bases). Germline V gene lookup returns CDR1 ENHRY and CDR2 SYGVKD. V gave up 0 bases and J gave up 0 bases, with 12 bases separating them. This CDR3 spans 17 amino acids. This CDR3 reads CAISESGQAGSGNTIYF. The CDR3 DNA reads as TGTGCCATCAGTGAGTCCGGACAAGCAGGCTCTGGAAACACCATATATTTT.